Below are 20 T cell receptor beta chains sequenced from a single sample in a study of neurological immune-mediated disorders. TCRdb recomputed calls from the 5' RACE reads with MiXCR, one row per CDR3 protein. The data show over 45,000 distinct CDR3 sequences, with roughly 25% seen just once and around a quarter held by the top ten. The specimen was PBMCs. The receptors stem from a woman aged 70 to 79 in good health.

V is TRBV18 and J is TRBJ2-2, with 8 bases matching TRBD1. This CDR3 is built from 15 residues. V lost 5 bases, J lost 5 bases, and 7 bases stayed unmatched. From germline, CDR1 is KGHSH and CDR2 LQKENI. DNA of the CDR3: TGTGCCAGCTCAACCGGGACAGGCATAACCGGGGAGCTGTTTTTT. It translates to CASSTGTGITGELFF.

There are many counts of this clonotype. This chain uses TRBV5-1 with TRBJ1-6; D gene uncertain. The CDR3 runs to 15 residues. Trimming took 0 bases from V and 7 from J, leaving 11 bases between them. Germline V gives CDR1 SGHRS, CDR2 YFSETQ. The CDR3: CASSLDGSLNSPLHF. CDR3 in DNA: TGCGCCAGCAGCTTGGATGGCAGCCTAAATTCACCCCTCCACTTT. Drawing the rest from reference TRBV5-1 and TRBJ1-6, the complete variable domain is KAGVTQTPRYLIKTRGQQVTLSCSPISGHRSVSWYQQTPGQGLQFLFEYFSETQRNKGNFPGRFSGRQFSNSRSEMNVSTLELGDSALYLCASSLDGSLNSPLHFGNGTRLTVT.

In its sample, this clonotype was seen many times. This chain joins TRBV5-1 and TRBJ2-1; D ambiguous. CDR1 and CDR2 from the germline V gene are SGHRS and YFSETQ. V lost 0 bases and J lost 4, with 5 bases in between. The CDR3 runs to 13 residues. CDR3 bases: TGCGCCAGCAGCTTGGGGAAGTACAATGAGCAGTTCTTC. Residues: CASSLGKYNEQFF.

Points on this clonotype: Compared with germline, one end of the junction differs, possibly owing to a read error. V gene TRBV7-2 combines with J gene TRBJ2-5; 8 positions match TRBD1. From germline, CDR1 is SGHTA and CDR2 FQGNSA. The CDR3 runs 13 residues. The CDR3 nucleotides are TGTGCCAGCAGCACGAACAGGGGGGAGACCAAGTACTTC. This sequence encodes CASSTNRGETKYF.

This chain connects TRBV12-2 to TRBJ1-2; the table assigns TRBD1, which was not confirmed against the DNA. TRBV12-2 is classified as a pseudogene. The CDR3 contains 15 residues. The CDR3 loop reads CASRFAGTANYGYTF. DNA for the CDR3: TGTGCAAGTCGCTTCGCCGGGACAGCAAACTATGGCTACACCTTC.

The chain carries TRBV4-3 and TRBJ2-1; possible D gene TRBD2, 5 bases. The germline V and J ends were trimmed by 0 bases and 4 bases, with 16 bases remaining between them. CDR1 and CDR2 (germline): LGHNA, YSLEER. The CDR3 totals 17 residues. The CDR3 sequence: CASSQDLSASRYNEQFF. CDR3 DNA: TGCGCCAGCAGCCAAGATCTTTCGGCTAGCAGGTACAATGAGCAGTTCTTC.

As DNA, the CDR3 is TGTGCCAGCAGCTTAGCGCGCGGGGGGGCCCATGAGCAGTTCTTC. Residues: CASSLARGGAHEQFF. J is TRBJ2-1 and V is TRBV11-1, with 9 bases aligning to TRBD2. The CDR3 covers 15 residues. The V segment lost 0 bases and the J segment 8 bases; nucleotides outside the gene matches: 5. Germline CDR1 and CDR2: SGHAT and FQDESV (reference sequence). The variable domain in full, completed from reference TRBV11-1 and TRBJ2-1, reads EAEVAQSPRYKITEKSQAVAFWCDPISGHATLYWYRQILGQGPELLVQFQDESVVDDSQLPKDRFSAERLKGVDSTLKIQPAELGDSAMYLCASSLARGGAHEQFFGPGTRLTVL.

Concerning this clonotype: A much larger clone is a single base away; this may be a read error. The CDR3 region is CAISGLGGNEQFF. DNA of the CDR3: TGTGCCATCAGTGGCCTAGGGGGAAATGAGCAGTTCTTC. V usage is TRBV10-3 and J usage is TRBJ2-1, with D possibly TRBD1 on 6 matching bases. CDR3 length: 13 residues. Germline V CDR1 and CDR2: ENHRY, SYGVKD. The V end was cut by 4 bases, the J end by 7 bases, with 11 bases between.

The rearrangement links TRBV12-3 or TRBV12-4 to TRBJ1-1; 7 bases match TRBD1. With 6 bases clipped from V and 8 bases from J, the junction kept 6 bases outside the gene matches. CDR3 length equals 12 residues. CDR3 nucleotide sequence: TGTGCCAGCAGCCCAGGGGGGACCGAAGCTTTCTTT. It codes for CASSPGGTEAFF.

The rearrangement joins TRBV6-2 or TRBV6-3 to TRBJ2-2; tentative D call: TRBD2 (5 bases). Trimming removed 8 bases at V and 5 bases at J, with 15 bases between. Germline V gene data show CDR1 as MNHEY and CDR2 as SVGEGT. The CDR3 loop spans 14 amino acids. CDR3 in DNA: TGTGCCAGCCTCCGGACCCCGGGGACCGGGGAGCTGTTTTTT. Amino acids: CASLRTPGTGELFF.

The chain couples TRBV20-1 to TRBJ2-3, with 12 bases identical to TRBD2. The V segment lost 3 bases and the J segment 3 bases; nucleotides outside the gene matches: 10. There are 17 residues in the CDR3. Germline CDR1 is DFQATT and CDR2 is SNEGSKA (reference sequence). CDR3 sequence reads: CSASGLAGGLRTDTQYF. CDR3 DNA: TGCAGTGCTAGTGGGCTAGCGGGGGGGCTTCGAACAGATACGCAGTATTTT.

This clonotype was counted many times. CDR3 in DNA: TGCAGTGCTAGTGTACCGGGACAGGGGCCGAGTTATGGCTACACCTTC. Amino acid sequence: CSASVPGQGPSYGYTF. V and J are TRBV20-1 and TRBJ1-2, with 10 bases matching TRBD1. J lost 5 bases, V lost 3 bases, and 12 bases had no gene match. The germline V gene has CDR1 DFQATT and CDR2 SNEGSKA (reference sequence). This CDR3 spans 16 amino acids.

This clonotype was recorded at least ten times. The chain is built from TRBV7-9 and TRBJ2-3; 9 bases align to TRBD2. The ends lost 6 bases at V and 0 bases at J; junction bases unmatched: 7. Germline CDR1 SEHNR, CDR2 FQNEAQ (reference sequence). The CDR3 is made up of 16 amino acids. The CDR3 coding sequence is TGTGCCAGCAGATCAACTAGCGGGTCTAGCACAGATACGCAGTATTTT. Amino acids: CASRSTSGSSTDTQYF.

This clonotype was counted many times. The rearrangement links TRBV28 to TRBJ2-5; a weak D match, TRBD2 (7 bases). With 6 bases removed from V and 5 bases from J, the gap between germline ends came to 16 bases. The CDR3 has 14 amino acids. Germline loops: CDR1 MDHEN, CDR2 SYDVKM. The DNA for the CDR3 is TGTGCCAGCAGCCCTCTGGGAGGGGGGGAGACCCAGTACTTC. Its protein product is CASSPLGGGETQYF.

This clonotype was seen repeatedly, ten times or more. The chain carries TRBV28 and TRBJ2-7; D gene unclear. With 2 bases removed from V and 4 bases from J, the gap between germline ends came to 6 bases. Germline V lookup: CDR1 MDHEN, CDR2 SYDVKM. This CDR3 is 12 amino acids long. CDR3 nucleotides: TGTGCCAGCAGTTTAATGCAATACGAGCAGTACTTC. Its protein is CASSLMQYEQYF.

This clonotype was detected ten times or more. The chain carries TRBV5-1 and TRBJ2-1; 14 nucleotides match TRBD2. The V and J ends lost 3 bases and 8 bases, in that order; junction bases with no gene match: 7. Germline V lookup: CDR1 SGHRS, CDR2 YFSETQ. The CDR3 totals 16 residues. The CDR3 protein is CASSSGTSGRADEQFF. CDR3 DNA sequence: TGCGCCAGCAGCTCCGGGACTAGCGGGAGAGCAGATGAGCAGTTCTTC.

This clonotype occurred many times. The chain couples TRBV20-1 to TRBJ2-4; 7 bases align to TRBD2. The germline CDR1 and CDR2 sequences are DFQATT and SNEGSKA (reference sequence). V shed 0 bases and J 9 bases; nucleotides not matched to a gene: 5. The CDR3 totals 13 residues. The CDR3 is CSARDRLAGIQYF. The CDR3 DNA reads TGCAGTGCTAGAGATCGACTAGCCGGCATTCAGTACTTC.

There are a few counts of this clonotype. The J gene is TRBJ1-1, the V gene TRBV12-2; TRBD1, as called in the table, went unchecked against the DNA. TRBV12-2 is termed a pseudogene. The CDR3 sequence is 16 residues long. The CDR3 DNA reads TGTGCAAGTCGCTTCTATTTGGGACAGCTGAACACTGAAGCTTTCTTT. This codes for CASRFYLGQLNTEAFF.

This clonotype was seen repeatedly, ten times or more. The chain joins TRBV5-5 to TRBJ2-1; maybe TRBD1 (5 bases). Germline values: CDR1 SGHKS, CDR2 YYEKEE (reference sequence). The CDR3 totals 15 residues. The V end lost 4 bases, the J end lost 5 bases, and 16 bases lay between the germline ends. CDR3 DNA sequence: TGTGCCAGCAGCCGGACCATAGGGGCGGACAATGAGCAGTTCTTC. As protein: CASSRTIGADNEQFF.

Only one count was recorded for this clonotype. This chain uses TRBV12-3 or TRBV12-4 with TRBJ2-3; D is possibly TRBD1 or TRBD2 (5 bases each). Deletions cut 6 bases from V and 1 base from J, with 17 bases between. The CDR3 contains 16 residues. The CDR3 nucleotides are TGTGCCAGCAGCCCAAGGGACCGTCCCCGCACAGATACGCAGTATTTT. Translated: CASSPRDRPRTDTQYF.